This passage covers 8 T cell receptor beta chains from one sample sequenced in a study of blood T cell repertoires in COVID-19. The data were produced by immunoSEQ multiplex PCR, yet TCRdb's version contains in-frame clones alone and is incomplete. The sample holds 200,000 or so clones, roughly three quarters seen once. Sample: peripheral blood. These receptors all stem from a man aged 60 to 69 with active or convalescent COVID-19.

The gene calls are TRBV29-1 and TRBJ2-5; 8 bases match TRBD1. Germline V CDR1 and CDR2: SQVTM, ANQGSEA. Trimming took 7 bases from V and 2 from J; bases not matched to a gene: 12. CDR3 length equals 15 residues. For the CDR3, the DNA is TGCAGCGCCGCAGGGGGCCCCTCCGTTCAAGAGACCCAGTACTTC. Translating it yields CSAAGGPSVQETQYF.

The chain has TRBV24-1 and TRBJ2-1, with TRBD2 identical over 9 bases. With V trimmed by 2 bases and J by 8 bases, 6 bases remained unmatched. Germline V gives CDR1 KGHDR, CDR2 SFDVKD. The CDR3 extends over 15 amino acids. CDR3 sequence: CATSDSSSGNDEQFF. The CDR3 DNA sequence: TGTGCCACCAGTGATTCGTCTAGCGGGAATGATGAGCAGTTCTTC.

The rearrangement uses TRBV24-1 and TRBJ1-2; D might be TRBD1 (5 bases). Germline assignment: CDR1 KGHDR and CDR2 SFDVKD. There are 14 residues in the CDR3. Deletions cut 7 bases from V and 2 bases from J, with 13 bases between. CDR3 sequence: CATRGAAENYGYTF. The CDR3, as DNA: TGTGCCACCAGAGGGGCAGCTGAAAACTATGGCTACACCTTC.

This chain uses TRBV10-2 with TRBJ2-1, with 10 nucleotides matching TRBD2. J gave up 4 bases and V 7 bases, and 4 bases lay outside the gene matches. CDR3 size: 14 residues. The germline CDR1 and CDR2 sequences are WSHSY and SAAADI. In DNA form, the CDR3 reads TGCGCCAGCACCGGACTAGCGGTTTACAATGAGCAGTTCTTC. Translated: CASTGLAVYNEQFF.

The rearrangement links TRBV7-3 to TRBJ2-1, with D possibly being TRBD2 (6 bases). The V and J ends lost 4 bases and 1 base respectively, with 8 bases between them. The CDR3 spans 14 residues. Germline V gene sequence: CDR1 SGHTA, CDR2 FQGTGA. The DNA for the CDR3 is TGTGCCAGCAGCTCTGGGGGGTCCTACAATGAGCAGTTCTTC. Protein product: CASSSGGSYNEQFF.

The chain links TRBV19 to TRBJ2-1, with D tentatively TRBD2 (5 bases). There are 15 residues in the CDR3. Trimming shortened V by 3 bases and J by 3 bases, and 12 bases separated the two germline ends. Germline lookup yields CDR1 LNHDA and CDR2 SQIVND (reference sequence). The CDR3 region has the DNA TGTGCCAGTAGTATCGGAGCGGTATTCTACAATGAGCAGTTCTTC. It is translated as CASSIGAVFYNEQFF.

The CDR3 bases are TGCGCCAGCAGCTTCGGGACAGGGGAAGGCGTTTATGGCTACACCTTC. As protein: CASSFGTGEGVYGYTF. The chain is built from TRBV5-1 and TRBJ1-2, with TRBD1 identical over 10 bases. Per germline, CDR1 SGHRS and CDR2 YFSETQ. The CDR3 sequence is 16 residues long. V was clipped by 2 bases and J by 5 bases; unmatched bases: 9.

The rearrangement links TRBV29-1 to TRBJ2-2; the D gene is possibly TRBD2 (5 bases). Germline loops: CDR1 SQVTM, CDR2 ANQGSEA. The CDR3 is 15 residues long. With 6 bases removed from V and 4 bases from J, the gap between germline ends came to 18 bases. Written as DNA, the CDR3 is TGCAGCGTACGAAGGCCTAGCTCTGGCACCGGGGAGCTGTTTTTT. Residues: CSVRRPSSGTGELFF.